Below, one T cell receptor beta chain is given with its context. This sample stems from a study of blood T cells in healthy people across ages. Per the germline V gene, CDR1 is SGHAT and CDR2 is FQDESV (reference sequence). The CDR3 is made up of 17 amino acids. V dropped 5 bases and J dropped 7; count of bases not matched to a gene: 16. The use of a sample-barcoded 5' primer and a J-beta primer mix characterized a second PCR of about 7 to 12 cycles. TCRdb used MiXCR to reprocess the 5' RACE reads, holding one entry per CDR3 protein. The sample yields 850,000 to 1,000,000 distinct CDR3 sequences, roughly half seen once.

Source material: blood. The receptor was derived from a woman in her sixties in good health. This chain links TRBV11-1 with TRBJ2-1, with 8 bases fitting TRBD1. CDR3 DNA sequence: TGTGCCAGCAGCGAAGGACAGGGCCGACCGAGGGGGAATGAGCAGTTCTTC. Translating gives CASSEGQGRPRGNEQFF.